A selection of T cell receptor beta chains follows, all from one sample in a study of beta chain features in type 1 diabetes. The assay was immunoSEQ multiplex PCR, and TCRdb's table has in-frame clones only and misses some. This table has a few hundred thousand clones, under 20% appearing once. The sample comprised naive CD4+ T cells from blood. These receptor sequences come from a man aged 25 to 45 with type 1 diabetes. Each CDR3 is given with its conserved first and last residue. D genes are given only for firm matches. Size tells how often a clone was seen (once, few, many) or the class of an expanded clone, and some rows leave it out.

D gene	clone size	V gene	J gene	CDR3 DNA	CDR3 protein
-	-	TRBV14	TRBJ2-3	TGTGCCAGCAGCCAAGAGCGGGGATACACAGATACGCAGTATTTT	CASSQERGYTDTQYF
-	few	TRBV9	TRBJ2-4	TGTGCCAGCAGCAGGGACTTGGTAGCCAAAAACATTCAGTACTTC	CASSRDLVAKNIQYF
TRBD1	few	TRBV2	TRBJ1-5	TGTGCCAGCACCCGGGACAGGGGCGGGGGACAGCCCCAGCATTTT	CASTRDRGGGQPQHF
-	few	TRBV20-1	TRBJ1-2	TGCAGTGCTAAGGCGACCTATGGCTACACCTTC	CSAKATYGYTF
-	-	TRBV9	TRBJ2-3	TGTGCCAGCAGCGTAGAGGGGACCGTCGGCACAGATACGCAGTATTTT	CASSVEGTVGTDTQYF
-	-	TRBV5-1	TRBJ2-6	TGCGCCAGCAGCCTAACGAGCTCTGGGGCCAACGTCCTGACTTTC	CASSLTSSGANVLTF
-	-	TRBV29-1	TRBJ1-1	TGCAGCCAAACCCGGTGGCAGGGTAGTAGTTTCTTT	CSQTRWQGSSFF
TRBD1	-	TRBV18	TRBJ1-4	TGTGCCAGCTCACCACCGGGACAGCCTAATGAAAAACTGTTTTTT	CASSPPGQPNEKLFF
-	-	TRBV5-1	TRBJ1-5	TGCGCCAGCAGTCCCGGGGACCTGGGCAATCAGCCCCAGCATTTT	CASSPGDLGNQPQHF
TRBD1	few	TRBV23-1	TRBJ2-7	TGCGCCAGCAGTCAATTGAGCAGGGGGCTAATTCGTCCCGAGCAGTACTTC	CASSQLSRGLIRPEQYF
-	few	TRBV9	TRBJ2-1	TGTGCCAGCAGCGTAGCTCTCTCTCGCGAGCAGTTCTTC	CASSVALSREQFF
TRBD1	-	TRBV4-2	TRBJ2-3	TGTGCCAGCAGCCCGGCGGGACAGGGGATCACAGATACGCAGTATTTT	CASSPAGQGITDTQYF
-	few	TRBV30	TRBJ2-1	TGTGCCTGGAGTACCGGGACATCCTACAATGAGCAGTTCTTC	CAWSTGTSYNEQFF
-	-	TRBV30	TRBJ2-2	TGTGCCTGGAGTCAAGGCGGGGAGCTGTTTTTT	CAWSQGGELFF
-	-	TRBV7-2	TRBJ2-1	TGTGCCAGCAGCCTAGGGACGGGGAACAATGAGCAGTTCTTC	CASSLGTGNNEQFF
TRBD2	-	TRBV7-2	TRBJ2-1	TGTGCCAGCAGCGAACAACCGGGACTAGCGGGATATGAGCAGTTCTTC	CASSEQPGLAGYEQFF
TRBD1	-	TRBV30	TRBJ2-5	TGTGCCTGGAGGGAGGACAGGGGGCCTGAAAAGACCCAGTACTTC	CAWREDRGPEKTQYF
-	-	TRBV10-3	TRBJ1-3	TGTGCCATCAGTGACCCTCCCGGAAACACCATATATTTT	CAISDPPGNTIYF
-	-	TRBV7-6	TRBJ2-1	TGTGCCAGCAGCTTAGCGGTGCCTGCGGGGTTGAACAATGAGCAGTTCTTC	CASSLAVPAGLNNEQFF
-	few	TRBV7-2	TRBJ2-2	TGTGCCAGCAGCTTAGTATCGGCCAACACCGGGGAGCTGTTTTTT	CASSLVSANTGELFF
-	-	TRBV27	TRBJ2-3	TGTGCCATATCTCGTGGCAGAAGCACAGATACGCAGTATTTT	CAISRGRSTDTQYF
-	few	TRBV20-1	TRBJ2-3	TGCAGTGCTAGATGGGAAAAAACACAGTATTTT	CSARWEKTQYF
-	-	TRBV19	TRBJ2-6	TGTGCCAGTATCAGCCGAGGCTCTGGGGCCAACGTCCTGACTTTC	CASISRGSGANVLTF
-	few	TRBV10-3	TRBJ2-7	TGTGCCATCAGTTCGGCTGCCTACGAGCAGTACTTC	CAISSAAYEQYF
TRBD2	-	TRBV18	TRBJ2-3	TGTGCCAGCTCACCTCTTGGCGGGGGACGCACAGATACGCAGTATTTT	CASSPLGGGRTDTQYF
-	few	TRBV29-1	TRBJ2-1	TGCAGCGTCCTCAGGGATTCCTACAATGAGCAGTTCTTC	CSVLRDSYNEQFF
-	-	TRBV18	TRBJ2-1	TGTGCCAGCTCACCACGGGACAACTCCTACAATGAGCAGTTCTTC	CASSPRDNSYNEQFF
-	few	TRBV11-1	TRBJ2-5	TGTGCCAGCAGCTTTGGAGAGACCCAGTACTTC	CASSFGETQYF
-	few	TRBV25-1	TRBJ2-7	TGTGCCAGCAGCGCCGGCCCTGGTCCGGAGAGGTACGAGCAGTACTTC	CASSAGPGPERYEQYF
-	few	TRBV29-1	TRBJ2-3	TGCAGCGTTGAAGTGCGGTCACGTAGCACAGATACGCAGTATTTT	CSVEVRSRSTDTQYF
TRBD2	few	TRBV20-1	TRBJ2-1	TGCAGTGCTAGAGATGTTCTAGCGGGGATCTTC	CSARDVLAGIF
-	few	TRBV30	TRBJ1-2	TGTGCCTGGAGGGGCAGGGTAGGACGTGGCTACACCTTC	CAWRGRVGRGYTF
-	-	TRBV29-1	TRBJ1-3	TGCAGCGTTGAAAGGGCCCTCTCTGGAAACACCATATATTTT	CSVERALSGNTIYF
TRBD2	-	TRBV5-4	TRBJ2-5	TGTGCCAGCAGCTTGGCGAGCGGGAGTAGGGAGACCCAGTACTTC	CASSLASGSRETQYF
-	-	TRBV6-5	TRBJ1-1	TGTGCCAGCACGGGGCGAACTGAAGCTTTCTTT	CASTGRTEAFF
-	-	TRBV30	TRBJ2-5	TGTGCCTGGAGTGTACTATACGCGGGGGCCCAAGAGACCCAGTACTTC	CAWSVLYAGAQETQYF
TRBD1	-	TRBV2	TRBJ1-2	TGTGCCAGCAGTGAAGCGGGGACAGGGTATGGCTACACCTTC	CASSEAGTGYGYTF
-	-	TRBV25-1	TRBJ2-7	TGTGCCAGCAGTCTCCCTGTGAAGTGCTCCTACGAGCAGTACTTC	CASSLPVKCSYEQYF
-	few	TRBV7-3	TRBJ2-2	TGTGCCAGCAGCTTAACACAGGGTAACGGGGAGCTGTTTTTT	CASSLTQGNGELFF
-	few	TRBV29-1	TRBJ2-3	TGCAGCGTAGTAGACAGTTCCGGCACAGATACGCAGTATTTT	CSVVDSSGTDTQYF
-	-	TRBV10-3	TRBJ2-1	TGTGCCATCAGTGATCGTAATGAGCAGTTCTTC	CAISDRNEQFF
-	-	TRBV9	TRBJ2-3	TGTGCCAGCAGCGTAGATGGAGGGAGTAAGGCAGATACGCAGTATTTT	CASSVDGGSKADTQYF
-	-	TRBV28	TRBJ1-1	TGTGCCAGCAGTTTACTCAGCCCTCGAGACAGCGTGAACACTGAAGCTTTCTTT	CASSLLSPRDSVNTEAFF
-	few	TRBV7-9	TRBJ2-7	TGTGCCAGCAGCTTAGCCGGGCAGCCGAGCTCCTACGAGCAGTACTTC	CASSLAGQPSSYEQYF
-	-	TRBV7-9	TRBJ2-3	TGTGCCAGCAGCTTTCATTTGAGCCCCAGCACAGATACGCAGTATTTT	CASSFHLSPSTDTQYF
TRBD1	few	TRBV30	TRBJ2-5	TGTGCCTGGGGGACAGGGGGCTTCCAAGAGACCCAGTACTTC	CAWGTGGFQETQYF
-	-	TRBV28	TRBJ2-1	TGTGCCAGCGTTACGGCGAGCTCCTACAATGAGCAGTTCTTC	CASVTASSYNEQFF
TRBD2	-	TRBV7-9	TRBJ2-3	TGTGCCAGCAGCCGGGGACTAGCGGGAGAAGATACGCAGTATTTT	CASSRGLAGEDTQYF
TRBD1	few	TRBV29-1	TRBJ2-7	TGCAGCGCCCGGACAGGGATTTTATACGAGCAGTACTTC	CSARTGILYEQYF
-	-	TRBV19	TRBJ1-5	TGTGCCACCCGGGGGGGCAATCAGCCCCAGCATTTT	CATRGGNQPQHF
-	-	TRBV29-1	TRBJ2-3	TGCAGCGTTGAGTCGGGCCATAGCACAGATACGCAGTATTTT	CSVESGHSTDTQYF
TRBD1	few	TRBV20-1	TRBJ1-2	TGCAGTGCTACGGGGACAGATGGCTACACCTTC	CSATGTDGYTF
-	once	TRBV28	TRBJ2-7	TGTGCCAGCATATCCCAGGGTAGTCCCGAGCAGTACTTC	CASISQGSPEQYF
TRBD1	-	TRBV30	TRBJ1-3	TGTGCCTGGAGACGTCAGGGGGCGAACACCATATATTTT	CAWRRQGANTIYF
TRBD2	few	TRBV28	TRBJ2-1	TGTGCCAGCGCCGGGACTAGCCGAGGCGGGGGTGAGCAGTTCTTC	CASAGTSRGGGEQFF
-	-	TRBV7-3	TRBJ2-3	TGTGCCAGCAGCGATACAGGGTCCAACACAGATACGCAGTATTTT	CASSDTGSNTDTQYF
-	few	TRBV13	TRBJ2-7	TGTGCCAGCAGCCTGACCGGGAGCCCTACCTACGAGCAGTACTTC	CASSLTGSPTYEQYF
-	few	TRBV10-3	TRBJ2-5	TGTGCCAACCCCGGGGGCGCGACCGGACAAGAGACCCAGTACTTC	CANPGGATGQETQYF
-	-	TRBV14	TRBJ2-5	TGTGCCAGCAGCCCGTGGACAGCTCAAGAGACCCAGTACTTC	CASSPWTAQETQYF
TRBD1	-	TRBV2	TRBJ1-1	TGTGCCAGCACGGGACAGAGTATGAACACTGAAGCTTTCTTT	CASTGQSMNTEAFF